Listed here are 20 T cell receptor beta chains from one sample, sequenced in a study of PD-1 blockade in classical Hodgkin lymphoma. The data were produced by immunoSEQ multiplex PCR, yet TCRdb's version contains in-frame clones alone and is incomplete. Of about 30,000 clones listed, roughly nine tenths are singletons. The time point: newly diagnosed, previously untreated cHL patient sample. The source material was peripheral blood mononuclear cells (PBMCs). The receptor set was obtained from a human donor with classical Hodgkin lymphoma.

The rearrangement links TRBV10-3 to TRBJ2-7; 10 bases are shared with TRBD1. J was trimmed by 4 bases and V by 4 bases; bases with no gene match: 1. Germline-derived CDR1 and CDR2 are ENHRY and SYGVKD. CDR3 size: 13 residues. The CDR3 DNA is TGTGCCATCAGTGGACAGGGGGCTTACGAGCAGTACTTC. Its translation: CAISGQGAYEQYF.

This clone was found once. The chain links TRBV7-6 to TRBJ2-1; D may be TRBD2 (5 bases). Germline loops: CDR1 SGHVS, CDR2 FNYEAQ. This CDR3 spans 16 amino acids. V was cut by 4 bases and J by 9 bases, with 22 bases left in between. The CDR3 DNA reads TGTGCCAGCAGCTCGCAGGAGGCCCTTTCGGCGGGTGAGCAGTTCTTC. This sequence encodes CASSSQEALSAGEQFF.

CDR3 sequence reads: CAWSVPGQVRIYEQYF. The CDR3 DNA sequence: TGTGCCTGGAGTGTACCCGGACAGGTTAGGATCTACGAGCAGTACTTC. The chain combines TRBV30 with TRBJ2-7, with 7 bases that match TRBD1. Trimming cost V 0 bases and J 3 bases; bases outside gene matches: 11. Looked up from germline, CDR1 is GTSNPN and CDR2 is SVGIG (reference sequence). The CDR3 has 16 amino acids.

The gene calls are TRBV29-1 and TRBJ2-5; 7 nucleotides agree with TRBD1. The CDR3 is 16 residues long. CDR1 and CDR2 (germline): SQVTM, ANQGSEA. V lost 4 bases, J lost 2 bases, and 13 bases stayed unmatched. The CDR3 DNA follows: TGCAGCGTTGGGTCCCCTCCGACAGGGCAACAAGAGACCCAGTACTTC. This gives the protein CSVGSPPTGQQETQYF.

The chain combines TRBV6-1 with TRBJ2-7, with D possibly TRBD1 on 5 matching bases. The CDR3 runs to 11 residues. Trimming stripped 7 bases from V and 3 bases from J, with 7 bases between. Germline V gene data show CDR1 as MNHNS and CDR2 as SASEGT. The CDR3 DNA is TGTGCCAGCACGACAGACTACGAGCAGTACTTC. Translated: CASTTDYEQYF.

This chain joins TRBV18 and TRBJ2-3; D ambiguous. This CDR3 has 16 residues. The V gene's germline CDR1 is KGHSH and CDR2 LQKENI. Trimming cost V 1 base and J 0 bases, with 11 bases left between them. CDR3 nucleotide sequence: TGTGCCAGCTCACCACGGGCAACTGCTAGCACAGATACGCAGTATTTT. Protein product: CASSPRATASTDTQYF.

The rearrangement links TRBV10-3 to TRBJ2-1, with 13 bases matching TRBD2. The CDR3 is 19 amino acids. Losses at the gene ends were 0 bases for V and 7 bases for J; bases not matched to a gene: 12. CDR1 ENHRY and CDR2 SYGVKD come from the germline V gene. This CDR3 is CAISESRRGTSGMNNEQFF. The CDR3 nucleotides read TGTGCCATCAGTGAGTCGAGGCGGGGGACTAGCGGGATGAATAATGAGCAGTTCTTC.

The rearrangement uses TRBV11-2 and TRBJ2-5; weak D call: TRBD1 (6 bases). The CDR3 length is 13 residues. Germline lookup yields CDR1 SGHAT and CDR2 FQNNGV. The V gene lost 3 bases and the J gene lost 4 bases, with 9 bases spanning the gap. Here the CDR3 reads CASSFGGPETQYF. The CDR3 DNA follows: TGTGCCAGCAGCTTTGGGGGCCCAGAGACCCAGTACTTC.

This chain connects TRBV5-1 to TRBJ2-3; the D gene is possibly TRBD1 (6 bases). Germline assignment: CDR1 SGHRS and CDR2 YFSETQ. The CDR3 is made up of 15 amino acids. V was pared by 0 bases and J by 2 bases, with 10 bases between. This CDR3 is CASSLGQGFTDTQYF. CDR3 in DNA: TGCGCCAGCAGCTTGGGGCAGGGGTTCACAGATACGCAGTATTTT.

This sequence joins TRBV19 and TRBJ1-2, with D possibly being TRBD1 (5 bases). V gave up 4 bases and J gave up 8 bases, with 14 bases separating them. The CDR3 runs to 13 residues. The germline gives CDR1 LNHDA, CDR2 SQIVND (reference sequence). The CDR3 region has the DNA TGTGCCAGTAGTACCACCTCCGGACAAGGCTACACCTTC. It is translated as CASSTTSGQGYTF.

This clone occurred once. The V gene is TRBV14, the J gene TRBJ2-1; no reliable D call. The ends were cut back, 3 bases at V and 6 bases at J, with 12 bases in the middle. Germline CDR1 and CDR2: SGHDN and FVKESK. This CDR3 is 14 amino acids long. This chain's CDR3 is CASSQLDTRNEQFF. The CDR3 nucleotides are TGTGCCAGCAGCCAGCTAGACACACGCAATGAGCAGTTCTTC.

The chain links TRBV5-1 to TRBJ2-1; 12 nucleotides match TRBD2. CDR1 is SGHRS, CDR2 YFSETQ, per germline. V lost 3 bases and J lost 3; bases outside the gene matches: 10. This CDR3 spans 18 amino acids. In DNA form, the CDR3 reads TGCGCCAGCAGCTCTCTAGCGGGAGGGCCGTGGATCTACAATGAGCAGTTCTTC. Residues: CASSSLAGGPWIYNEQFF.

The genes are TRBV6-6 and TRBJ1-1, with D unresolved. The V gene's germline CDR1 is MNHNY and CDR2 SVGAGI (reference sequence). V was trimmed by 6 bases and J by 8 bases, leaving 7 bases between them. This CDR3 comprises 10 residues. DNA for the CDR3: TGTGCCAGCAGCGATATAGAAGCTTTCTTT. Translation gives CASSDIEAFF.

The chain employs TRBV4-3 and TRBJ2-2; a possible D gene is TRBD2 (5 bases). Germline assignment: CDR1 LGHNA and CDR2 YSLEER. CDR3 length: 15 amino acids. Trimming left V 0 bases short and J 5 bases short, with 10 bases between. The CDR3 reads CASSQDWRVTGELFF. The CDR3 bases are TGCGCCAGCAGCCAAGACTGGCGGGTGACCGGGGAGCTGTTTTTT.

The rearrangement links TRBV19 to TRBJ1-3, with no clear D. Trimming removed 7 bases at V and 0 bases at J, with 10 bases between. The CDR3 consists of 14 residues. Germline CDR1 and CDR2: LNHDA and SQIVND (reference sequence). CDR3 protein: CASTSAGSGNTIYF. CDR3 DNA: TGTGCCAGTACCTCGGCCGGCTCTGGAAACACCATATATTTT.

For this clone: This sample includes further DNA sequences coding for the same CDR3. The chain employs TRBV20-1 and TRBJ2-7, with D unresolved. The CDR3 is 11 amino acids. Germline V gene lookup returns CDR1 DFQATT and CDR2 SNEGSKA (reference sequence). V gave up 1 base and J gave up 2 bases, with 3 bases separating them. CDR3 coding DNA: TGCAGTGCTAGAGGCGCCTACGAGCAGTACTTC. Translated: CSARGAYEQYF.

V usage is TRBV19 and J usage is TRBJ2-6; the D gene is possibly TRBD2 (5 bases). CDR3 length: 14 amino acids. In germline, CDR1 is LNHDA, CDR2 SQIVND (reference sequence). The V end lost 7 bases, the J end lost 2 bases, and 9 bases lay between the germline ends. The CDR3 coding sequence is TGTGCCAGTACTACGAGGGCTGGGGCCAACGTCCTGACTTTC. It encodes CASTTRAGANVLTF.

The J gene is TRBJ2-7, the V gene TRBV28; 7 bases fit TRBD1. The V and J ends lost 4 bases and 1 base, in that order; junction bases with no gene match: 4. The CDR3 extends over 14 amino acids. Looked up from germline, CDR1 is MDHEN and CDR2 is SYDVKM. Here the CDR3 reads CASSYPGQSYEQYF. CDR3 nucleotides: TGTGCCAGCAGTTATCCGGGACAGTCCTACGAGCAGTACTTC.

This clone was picked up a small number of times. The chain is built from TRBV9 and TRBJ2-1, with 7 bases matching TRBD2. Germline V gene sequence: CDR1 SGDLS, CDR2 YYNGEE. The CDR3 covers 15 residues. After removal of 5 bases from V and 6 bases from J, the junction contained 11 bases not matched to a gene. The CDR3 loop is CASSGGAGVGNEQFF. The CDR3 bases are TGTGCCAGCAGTGGAGGGGCGGGAGTTGGCAATGAGCAGTTCTTC.

This clone turned up a few times. This chain joins TRBV19 and TRBJ2-3; 12 positions match TRBD2. The CDR3 has 18 residues. The germline V gene has CDR1 LNHDA and CDR2 SQIVND (reference sequence). J lost 1 base, V lost 7 bases, and 12 bases had no gene match. The DNA for the CDR3 is TGTGCCAGTATGGGCCTAGCGGGAGGGCCTTGGGGCACAGATACGCAGTATTTT. Amino acid sequence: CASMGLAGGPWGTDTQYF.